This T cell receptor beta chain was profiled in a study of cytomegalovirus exposure and HLA in healthy donors. Study-wide findings and caveats: Later examination showed HLA-associated TCR beta chains had greater clonal expansion than equally common others. Prior analysis indicated that the majority of TCR beta V segments exhibited productivity approximately 87% or approximately 30% of the time.

The study ran its PCR with 60 Vbeta and 13 Jbeta primers. Sequencing used immunoSEQ multiplex PCR; TCRdb keeps in-frame clones, though not all of them. The sample lists around 180,000 clones, roughly 81% seen once, with 4.5% to 5.5% in the top ten. Notes on this clone: Its specificity is not known.

This CDR3 comprises 16 residues. Germline-derived CDR1 and CDR2 are LGHNA and YNFKEQ. V dropped 1 base and J dropped 0 bases, with 9 bases sitting between them. The sequenced sample consisted of PBMCs. The chain is built from TRBV4-2 and TRBJ2-2; maybe TRBD1 (6 bases). The sequence derives from a girl aged 5 to 17 in good health and CMV-seropositive. CDR3 in amino acids: CASSQAGTTNTGELFF. The CDR3 bases are TGTGCCAGCAGCCAAGCTGGGACAACGAACACCGGGGAGCTGTTTTTT.